These 2 T cell receptor beta chains were all obtained from the same sample, sequenced in a study of T cell changes during pregnancy in multiple sclerosis. Data came from immunoSEQ multiplex PCR; TCRdb stores just in-frame clones and leaves some out. The sample holds approximately 60,000 clones, about 93% seen once. The starting material was CD4+ T cells from peripheral blood mononuclear cells, obtained before pregnancy. The receptors were gathered from a female donor with multiple sclerosis, enrolled in a pregnancy study.

V gene TRBV5-1 combines with J gene TRBJ2-3, with D possibly being TRBD2 (6 bases). The germline V gene encodes CDR1 SGHRS and CDR2 YFSETQ. This CDR3 is built from 15 residues. The ends were cut back, 5 bases at V and 3 bases at J, with 16 bases in the middle. The CDR3, as DNA: TGCGCCAGCAGACGACTAGGTGGGGATACAGATACGCAGTATTTT. This encodes CASRRLGGDTDTQYF.

This clone has only one observation. The chain recombines TRBV7-2 with TRBJ2-1; 13 bases are a match to TRBD2. The ends lost 2 bases at V and 7 bases at J; junction bases unmatched: 8. Germline CDR1 reads SGHTA; CDR2 reads FQGNSA. This CDR3 comprises 17 residues. The CDR3 reads CASSLQIRTSGGNEQFF. Here the CDR3 DNA reads TGTGCCAGCAGCTTACAAATACGGACTAGCGGGGGTAATGAGCAGTTCTTC.